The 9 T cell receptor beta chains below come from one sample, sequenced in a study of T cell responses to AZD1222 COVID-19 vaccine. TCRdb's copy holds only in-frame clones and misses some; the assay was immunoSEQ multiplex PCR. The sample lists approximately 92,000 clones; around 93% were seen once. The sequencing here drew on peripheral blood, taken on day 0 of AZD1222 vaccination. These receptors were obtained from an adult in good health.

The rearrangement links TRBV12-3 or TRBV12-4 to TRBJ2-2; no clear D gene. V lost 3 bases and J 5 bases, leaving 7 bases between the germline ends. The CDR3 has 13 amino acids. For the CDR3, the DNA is TGTGCCAGCAGTTTGTTGACAACCGGGGAGCTGTTTTTT. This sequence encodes CASSLLTTGELFF.

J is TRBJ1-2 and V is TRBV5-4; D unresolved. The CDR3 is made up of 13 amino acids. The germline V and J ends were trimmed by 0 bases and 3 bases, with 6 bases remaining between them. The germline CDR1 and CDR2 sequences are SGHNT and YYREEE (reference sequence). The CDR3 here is CASSLGGDYGYTF. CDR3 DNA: TGTGCCAGCAGCTTGGGTGGGGACTATGGCTACACCTTC.

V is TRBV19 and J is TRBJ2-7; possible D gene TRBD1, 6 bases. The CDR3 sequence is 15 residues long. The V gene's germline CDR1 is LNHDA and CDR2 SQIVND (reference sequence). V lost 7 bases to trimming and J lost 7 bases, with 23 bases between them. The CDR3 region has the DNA TGTGCCAGTAACAGCGCCGGGACAACGGTTGCAGAGCAGTACTTC. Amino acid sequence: CASNSAGTTVAEQYF.

CDR3 coding DNA: TGTGCCAGCACCCCGGACAGGATGGGGGAGCAGTACTTC. It codes for CASTPDRMGEQYF. The chain combines TRBV27 with TRBJ2-7; 7 bases are shared with TRBD1. Germline CDR1 is MNHEY and CDR2 is SMNVEV (reference sequence). After removal of 7 bases from V and 7 bases from J, the junction contained 10 bases not matched to a gene. The CDR3 spans 13 residues.

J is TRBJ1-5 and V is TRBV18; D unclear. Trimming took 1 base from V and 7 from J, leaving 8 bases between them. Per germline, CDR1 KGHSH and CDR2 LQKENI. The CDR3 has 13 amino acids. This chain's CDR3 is CASSPQGDQPQHF. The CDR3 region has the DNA TGTGCCAGCTCACCACAGGGCGACCAGCCCCAGCATTTT.

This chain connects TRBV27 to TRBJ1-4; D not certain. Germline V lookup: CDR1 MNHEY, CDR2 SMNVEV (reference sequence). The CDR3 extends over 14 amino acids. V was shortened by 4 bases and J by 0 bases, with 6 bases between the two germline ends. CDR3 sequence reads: CASSSVTTNEKLFF. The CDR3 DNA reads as TGTGCCAGCAGTTCCGTTACAACTAATGAAAAACTGTTTTTT.

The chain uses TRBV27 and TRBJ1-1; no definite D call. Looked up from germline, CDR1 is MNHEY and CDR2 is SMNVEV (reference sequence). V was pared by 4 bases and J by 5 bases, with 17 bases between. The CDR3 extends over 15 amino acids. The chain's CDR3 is CASSWGTAGGTEAFF. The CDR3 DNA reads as TGTGCCAGCAGTTGGGGAACAGCTGGTGGAACTGAAGCTTTCTTT.

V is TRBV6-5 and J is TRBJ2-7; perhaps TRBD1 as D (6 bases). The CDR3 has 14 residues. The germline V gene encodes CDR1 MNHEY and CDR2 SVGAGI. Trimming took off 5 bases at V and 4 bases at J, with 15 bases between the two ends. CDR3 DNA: TGTGCCAGCAGTCTACCGGGACAAGTTTACGAGCAGTACTTC. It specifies CASSLPGQVYEQYF.

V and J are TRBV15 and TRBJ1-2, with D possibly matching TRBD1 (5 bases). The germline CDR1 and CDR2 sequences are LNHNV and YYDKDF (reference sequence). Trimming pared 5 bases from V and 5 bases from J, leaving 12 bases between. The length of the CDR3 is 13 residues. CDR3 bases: TGTGCCACCAGCTGGGGACCGGAGTATGGCTACACCTTC. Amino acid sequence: CATSWGPEYGYTF.